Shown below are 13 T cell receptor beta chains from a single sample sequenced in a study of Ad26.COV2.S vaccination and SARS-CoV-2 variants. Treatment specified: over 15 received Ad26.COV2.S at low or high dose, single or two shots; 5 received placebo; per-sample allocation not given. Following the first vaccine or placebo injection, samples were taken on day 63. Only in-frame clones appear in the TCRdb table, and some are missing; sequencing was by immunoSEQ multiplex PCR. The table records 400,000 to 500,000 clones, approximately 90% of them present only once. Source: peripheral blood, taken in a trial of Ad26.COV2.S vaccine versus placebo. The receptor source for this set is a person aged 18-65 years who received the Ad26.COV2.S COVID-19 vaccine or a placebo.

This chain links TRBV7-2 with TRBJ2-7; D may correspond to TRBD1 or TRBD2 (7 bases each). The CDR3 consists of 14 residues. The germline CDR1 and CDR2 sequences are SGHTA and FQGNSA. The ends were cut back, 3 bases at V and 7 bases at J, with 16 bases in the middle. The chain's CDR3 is CASSFGRGGAEQYF. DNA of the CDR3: TGTGCCAGCAGCTTTGGCAGGGGGGGAGCAGAGCAGTACTTC.

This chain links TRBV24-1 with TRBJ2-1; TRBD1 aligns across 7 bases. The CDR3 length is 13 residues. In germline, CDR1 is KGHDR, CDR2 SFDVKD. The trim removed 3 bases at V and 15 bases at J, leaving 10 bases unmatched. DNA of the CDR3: TGTGCCACCAGTGATGGGACAGACTTCAAATGGTTCTTC. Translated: CATSDGTDFKWFF.

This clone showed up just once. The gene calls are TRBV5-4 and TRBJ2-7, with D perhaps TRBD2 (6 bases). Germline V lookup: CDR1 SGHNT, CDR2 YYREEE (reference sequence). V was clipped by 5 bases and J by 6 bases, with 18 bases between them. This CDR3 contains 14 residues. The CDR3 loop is CASRSGRTGVEQYF. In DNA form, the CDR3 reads TGTGCCAGCAGATCTGGGCGTACGGGGGTCGAGCAGTACTTC.

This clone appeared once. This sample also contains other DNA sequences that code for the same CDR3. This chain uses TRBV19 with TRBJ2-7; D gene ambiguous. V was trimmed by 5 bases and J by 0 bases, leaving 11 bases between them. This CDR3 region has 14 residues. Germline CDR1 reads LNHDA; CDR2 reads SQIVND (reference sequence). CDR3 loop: CASSPAVVSYEQYF. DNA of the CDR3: TGTGCCAGTAGTCCGGCCGTCGTCTCCTACGAGCAGTACTTC.

The DNA of the CDR3 is TGTGCCAGTAGCCCGACACCCCAAGAGACCCAGTACTTC. Its protein product is CASSPTPQETQYF. The V and J genes are TRBV19 and TRBJ2-5; D uncertain. V lost 6 bases to trimming and J lost 1 base, with 9 bases between them. The CDR3 extends over 13 amino acids. Germline V lookup: CDR1 LNHDA, CDR2 SQIVND (reference sequence).

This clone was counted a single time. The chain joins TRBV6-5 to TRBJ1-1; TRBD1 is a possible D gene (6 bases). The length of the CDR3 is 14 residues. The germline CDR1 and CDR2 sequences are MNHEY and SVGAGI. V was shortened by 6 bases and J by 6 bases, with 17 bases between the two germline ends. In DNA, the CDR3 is TGTGCCAGCAGACGGGACACCCGGAGGGCTGAAGCTTTCTTT. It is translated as CASRRDTRRAEAFF.

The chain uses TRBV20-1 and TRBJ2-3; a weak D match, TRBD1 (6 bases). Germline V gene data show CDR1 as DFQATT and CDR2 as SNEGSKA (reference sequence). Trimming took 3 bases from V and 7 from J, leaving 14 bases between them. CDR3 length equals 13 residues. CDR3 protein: CSASRADRYTQYF. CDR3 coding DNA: TGCAGTGCTAGTCGTGCGGACAGATATACGCAGTATTTT.

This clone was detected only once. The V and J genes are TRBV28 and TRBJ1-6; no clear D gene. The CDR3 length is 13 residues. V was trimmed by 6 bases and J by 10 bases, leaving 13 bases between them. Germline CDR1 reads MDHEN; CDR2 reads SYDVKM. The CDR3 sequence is CASRIGIGSPLHF. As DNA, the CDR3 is TGTGCCAGCAGGATCGGTATAGGATCACCCCTCCACTTT.

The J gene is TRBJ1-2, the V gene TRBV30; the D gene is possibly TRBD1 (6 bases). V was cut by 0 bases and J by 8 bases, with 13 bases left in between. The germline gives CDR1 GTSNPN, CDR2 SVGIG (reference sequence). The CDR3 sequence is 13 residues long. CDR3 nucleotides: TGTGCCTGGAGTGTATTGGGGGCTAACGGCTACACCTTC. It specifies CAWSVLGANGYTF.

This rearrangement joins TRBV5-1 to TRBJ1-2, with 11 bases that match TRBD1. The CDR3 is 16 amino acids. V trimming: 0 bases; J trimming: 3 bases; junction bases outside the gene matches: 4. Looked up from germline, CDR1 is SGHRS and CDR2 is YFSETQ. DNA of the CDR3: TGCGCCAGCAGCTTGGAGAGGACAGGGGGCCACTATGGCTACACCTTC. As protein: CASSLERTGGHYGYTF.

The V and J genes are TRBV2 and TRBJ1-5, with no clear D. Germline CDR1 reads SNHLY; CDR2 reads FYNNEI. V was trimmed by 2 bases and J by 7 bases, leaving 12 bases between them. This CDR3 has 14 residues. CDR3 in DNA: TGTGCCAGCAGTGAATGGACCGCGAGGCAGCCCCAGCATTTT. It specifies CASSEWTARQPQHF.

CDR3 in amino acids: CASSLAWGTGNMNTEAFF. CDR3 nucleotides: TGCGCCAGCAGCTTGGCCTGGGGGACAGGTAACATGAACACTGAAGCTTTCTTT. The chain combines TRBV5-1 with TRBJ1-1; TRBD1 matches 8 bases. V was clipped by 0 bases and J by 0 bases; unmatched bases: 10. CDR3 length equals 18 residues. Germline V CDR1 and CDR2: SGHRS, YFSETQ. Supplemented by reference TRBV5-1 and TRBJ1-1, the full variable domain reads KAGVTQTPRYLIKTRGQQVTLSCSPISGHRSVSWYQQTPGQGLQFLFEYFSETQRNKGNFPGRFSGRQFSNSRSEMNVSTLELGDSALYLCASSLAWGTGNMNTEAFFGQGTRLTVV.

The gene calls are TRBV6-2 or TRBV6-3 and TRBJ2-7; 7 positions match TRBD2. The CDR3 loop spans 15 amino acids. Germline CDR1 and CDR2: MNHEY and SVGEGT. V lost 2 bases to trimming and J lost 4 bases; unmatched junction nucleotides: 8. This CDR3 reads CASSYRTGGKYEQYF. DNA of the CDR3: TGTGCCAGCAGTTACAGGACGGGGGGAAAATACGAGCAGTACTTC.